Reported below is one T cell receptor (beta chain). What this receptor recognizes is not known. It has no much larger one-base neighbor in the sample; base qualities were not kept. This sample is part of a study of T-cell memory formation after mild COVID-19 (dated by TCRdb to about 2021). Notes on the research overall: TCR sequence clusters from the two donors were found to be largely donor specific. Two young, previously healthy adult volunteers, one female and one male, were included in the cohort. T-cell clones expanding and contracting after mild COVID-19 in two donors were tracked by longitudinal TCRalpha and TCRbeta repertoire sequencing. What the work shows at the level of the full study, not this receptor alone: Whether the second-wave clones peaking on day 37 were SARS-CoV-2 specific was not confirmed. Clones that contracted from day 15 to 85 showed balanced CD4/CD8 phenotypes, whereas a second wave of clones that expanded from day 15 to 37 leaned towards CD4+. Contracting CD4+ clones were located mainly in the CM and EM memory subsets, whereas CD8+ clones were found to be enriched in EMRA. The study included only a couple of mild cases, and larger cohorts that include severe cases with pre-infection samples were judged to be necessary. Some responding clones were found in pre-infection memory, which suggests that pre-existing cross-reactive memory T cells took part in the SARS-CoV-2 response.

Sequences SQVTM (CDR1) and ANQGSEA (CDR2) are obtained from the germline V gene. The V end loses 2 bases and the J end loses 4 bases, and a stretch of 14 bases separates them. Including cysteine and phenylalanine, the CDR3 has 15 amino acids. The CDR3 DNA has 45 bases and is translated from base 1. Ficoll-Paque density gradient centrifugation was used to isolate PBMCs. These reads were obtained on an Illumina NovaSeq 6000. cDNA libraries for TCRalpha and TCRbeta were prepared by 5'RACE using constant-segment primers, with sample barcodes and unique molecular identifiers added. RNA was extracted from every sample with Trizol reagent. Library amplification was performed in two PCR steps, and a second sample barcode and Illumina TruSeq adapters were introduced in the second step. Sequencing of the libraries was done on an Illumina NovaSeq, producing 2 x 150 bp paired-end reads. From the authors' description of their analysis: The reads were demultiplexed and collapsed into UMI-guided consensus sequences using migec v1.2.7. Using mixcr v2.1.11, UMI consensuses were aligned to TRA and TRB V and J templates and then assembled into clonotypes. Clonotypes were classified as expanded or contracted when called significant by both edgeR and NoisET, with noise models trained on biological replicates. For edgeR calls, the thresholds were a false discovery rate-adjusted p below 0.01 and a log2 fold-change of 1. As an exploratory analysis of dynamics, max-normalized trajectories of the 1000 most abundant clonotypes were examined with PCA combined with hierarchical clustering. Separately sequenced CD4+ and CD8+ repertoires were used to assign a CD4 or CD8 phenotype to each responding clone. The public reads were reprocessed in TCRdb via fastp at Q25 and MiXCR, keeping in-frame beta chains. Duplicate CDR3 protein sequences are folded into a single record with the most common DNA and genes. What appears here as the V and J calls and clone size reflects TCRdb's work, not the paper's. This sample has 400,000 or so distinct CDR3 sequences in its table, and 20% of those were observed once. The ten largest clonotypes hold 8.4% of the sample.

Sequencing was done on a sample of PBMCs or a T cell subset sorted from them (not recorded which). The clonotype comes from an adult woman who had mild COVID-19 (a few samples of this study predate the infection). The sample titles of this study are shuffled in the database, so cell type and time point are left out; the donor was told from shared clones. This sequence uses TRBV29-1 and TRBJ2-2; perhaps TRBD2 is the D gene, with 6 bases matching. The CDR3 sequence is CSVEHAGRGTGELFF. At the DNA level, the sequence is TGCAGCGTTGAACATGCGGGGCGCGGCACCGGGGAGCTGTTTTTT.